Presented here are 13 T cell receptor beta chains from one specimen sequenced in a study of blood T cells in healthy people across ages. The use of a sample-barcoded 5' primer and a J-beta primer mix characterized a second PCR of roughly 7 to 11 cycles. TCRdb processed the 5' RACE reads anew with MiXCR; each CDR3 protein has one entry. Of about 1.8 million distinct CDR3 sequences in the sample, approximately 50% were seen once. Sequencing was carried out using blood. The receptor set was obtained from a middle-aged woman in good health.

This chain links TRBV20-1 with TRBJ2-3, with TRBD2 identical over 7 bases. Per germline, CDR1 DFQATT and CDR2 SNEGSKA (reference sequence). Trimming at V came to 0 bases and at J to 0 bases, leaving 6 bases not matched to a gene. The CDR3 is 16 residues long. The CDR3 sequence is CSAREELARSTDTQYF. The CDR3 DNA reads TGCAGTGCTAGAGAAGAACTAGCGCGAAGCACAGATACGCAGTATTTT.

This sequence joins TRBV20-1 and TRBJ2-6; 7 nucleotides align to TRBD2. This CDR3 is 14 amino acids long. Germline V gene lookup returns CDR1 DFQATT and CDR2 SNEGSKA (reference sequence). V trimming: 5 bases; J trimming: 2 bases; junction bases outside the gene matches: 3. CDR3 sequence (DNA): TGCAGTGCTGGACTAGGGGCTGGGGCCAACGTCCTGACTTTC. Its translation is CSAGLGAGANVLTF.

The V call is TRBV5-1, the J call TRBJ2-1; D unresolved. Germline V gene data show CDR1 as SGHRS and CDR2 as YFSETQ. Trimming shortened V by 4 bases and J by 9 bases, and 14 bases separated the two germline ends. The CDR3 covers 13 residues. The CDR3 sequence is CASSQDPWGEQFF. The CDR3 region has the DNA TGCGCCAGCAGCCAGGACCCATGGGGTGAGCAGTTCTTC.

The chain is built from TRBV20-1 and TRBJ1-2; TRBD1 matches at 9 bases. With 4 bases clipped from V and 0 bases from J, the junction kept 6 bases outside the gene matches. Germline loops: CDR1 DFQATT, CDR2 SNEGSKA (reference sequence). This CDR3 contains 15 residues. The CDR3 reads CSANRGRGPNYGYTF. The CDR3 nucleotides read TGCAGTGCTAACAGGGGGCGCGGTCCTAACTATGGCTACACCTTC.

The chain employs TRBV7-2 and TRBJ2-7; 10 nucleotides line up with TRBD1. The CDR3 is 16 amino acids. Germline V CDR1 and CDR2: SGHTA, FQGNSA. Trimming at V came to 3 bases and at J to 4 bases, leaving 9 bases not matched to a gene. The CDR3 loop reads CASSFVGGTGEYEQYF. The CDR3 bases are TGTGCCAGCAGCTTTGTTGGTGGGACAGGGGAATACGAGCAGTACTTC.

V gene TRBV20-1 combines with J gene TRBJ2-3; the D is unclear. Per the germline V gene, CDR1 is DFQATT and CDR2 is SNEGSKA (reference sequence). Trimming took 3 bases from V and 4 from J, leaving 23 bases between them. The CDR3 spans 17 residues. CDR3 DNA: TGCAGTGCTAGGTCACTTGACGCCTACGGTGGCGCAGATACGCAGTATTTT. Amino acid sequence: CSARSLDAYGGADTQYF.

The V call is TRBV20-1, the J call TRBJ2-1, with 14 positions matching TRBD2. CDR3 length equals 18 residues. The ends lost 6 bases at V and 3 bases at J; junction bases unmatched: 13. Germline V gene lookup returns CDR1 DFQATT and CDR2 SNEGSKA (reference sequence). The CDR3 DNA sequence: TGCAGTGCCCGAAGACTAGCGGGAGGGACGGGGTTCTACAATGAGCAGTTCTTC. Its translation: CSARRLAGGTGFYNEQFF.

The chain joins TRBV7-2 to TRBJ2-5; D tentatively fits TRBD1 or TRBD2 (5 bases each). V was shortened by 5 bases and J by 5 bases, with 15 bases between the two germline ends. Germline lookup yields CDR1 SGHTA and CDR2 FQGNSA. The CDR3 is 14 residues long. DNA for the CDR3: TGTGCCAGCAGCCCGGGACGACCGGGGGAGACCCAGTACTTC. Protein sequence: CASSPGRPGETQYF.

Concerning this clonotype: A junction end diverges from the germline sequence, so it may reflect a read error. The chain links TRBV12-3 or TRBV12-4 to TRBJ1-2; TRBD1 might be the D (6 bases). CDR3 length equals 15 residues. The CDR3 DNA is TGTGCCAGCAGTTTAGCGCTTGCAGGGGCCTATGACTACACCTTC. Protein: CASSLALAGAYDYTF.

The chain is built from TRBV9 and TRBJ2-7; 9 bases align to TRBD1. The V gene's germline CDR1 is SGDLS and CDR2 YYNGEE. J gave up 6 bases and V 3 bases, and 1 base lay outside the gene matches. The length of the CDR3 is 12 residues. CDR3 sequence reads: CASSAQGAEQYF. As DNA, the CDR3 is TGTGCCAGCAGCGCACAGGGGGCCGAGCAGTACTTC.

This clonotype has at least ten counts. The gene calls are TRBV12-3 or TRBV12-4 and TRBJ2-1, with unresolved D. Trimming removed 2 bases from V and 10 bases from J, with 9 bases in between. CDR3 length equals 12 residues. CDR3 in DNA: TGTGCCAGCAGTTTACTCGGGTACGAGCAGTTCTTC. Translation: CASSLLGYEQFF.

The V gene is TRBV4-1, the J gene TRBJ1-2; D is undetermined. Per germline, CDR1 MGHRA and CDR2 YSYEKL. V lost 0 bases and J 0 bases, leaving 17 bases between the germline ends. CDR3 length: 18 residues. The CDR3 coding sequence is TGCGCCAGCAGCCAAGAATCAGGCGGGATGGGATCTAACTATGGCTACACCTTC. Residues: CASSQESGGMGSNYGYTF.

The V and J genes are TRBV9 and TRBJ2-1; no firm D call. Germline V lookup: CDR1 SGDLS, CDR2 YYNGEE. The CDR3 runs to 15 residues. V lost 3 bases to trimming and J lost 1 base, with 11 bases between them. CDR3 sequence reads: CASSARVGSYNEQFF. CDR3 nucleotides: TGTGCCAGCAGCGCCCGGGTGGGGTCCTACAATGAGCAGTTCTTC.